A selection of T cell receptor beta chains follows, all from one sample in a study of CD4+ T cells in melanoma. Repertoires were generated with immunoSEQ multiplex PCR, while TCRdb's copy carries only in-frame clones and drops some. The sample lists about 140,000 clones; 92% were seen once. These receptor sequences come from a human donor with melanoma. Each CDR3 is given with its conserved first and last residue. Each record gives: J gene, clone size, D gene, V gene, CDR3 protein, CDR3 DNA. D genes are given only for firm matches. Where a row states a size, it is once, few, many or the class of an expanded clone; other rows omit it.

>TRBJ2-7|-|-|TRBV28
CASSSWSTSSYEQYF
TGTGCCAGCAGTTCGTGGAGTACCTCTTCCTACGAGCAGTACTTC
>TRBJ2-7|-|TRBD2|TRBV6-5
CASGLAGVSEQYF
TGTGCCAGCGGGCTAGCGGGGGTCTCAGAGCAGTACTTC
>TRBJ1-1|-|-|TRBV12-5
CASGSGMNTEAFF
TGTGCTAGTGGTTCCGGCATGAACACTGAAGCTTTCTTT
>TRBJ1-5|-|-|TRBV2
CASSRSNQPQHF
TGTGCCAGCAGTCGCTCGAATCAGCCCCAGCATTTT
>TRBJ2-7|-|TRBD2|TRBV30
CAWKMRGSYEQYF
TGTGCCTGGAAGATGCGGGGGAGTTACGAGCAGTACTTC
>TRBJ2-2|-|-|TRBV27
CASSFVTGELFF
TGTGCCAGCAGTTTCGTCACCGGGGAGCTGTTTTTT
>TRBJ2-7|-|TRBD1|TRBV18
CASSPGQGGSEQYF
TGTGCCAGCTCACCAGGACAGGGGGGGTCCGAGCAGTACTTC
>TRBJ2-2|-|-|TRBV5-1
CASSSDPGELFF
TGCGCCAGCAGCTCCGACCCGGGGGAGCTGTTTTTT
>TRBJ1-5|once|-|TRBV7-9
CASSFQGIGQPQHF
TGTGCCAGCAGCTTCCAGGGCATAGGGCAGCCCCAGCATTTT
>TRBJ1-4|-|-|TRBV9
CASSVAIRGGDEKLFF
TGTGCCAGCAGCGTAGCTATAAGGGGCGGGGATGAAAAACTGTTTTTT
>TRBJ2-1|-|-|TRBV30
CAWSPRGQSYNEQFF
TGTGCCTGGAGTCCACGTGGTCAGTCCTACAATGAGCAGTTCTTC
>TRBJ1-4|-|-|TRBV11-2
CASSFAGAKLFF
TGTGCCAGCAGCTTTGCCGGTGCAAAACTGTTTTTT
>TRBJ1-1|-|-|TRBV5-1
CASSFNPVVNTEAFF
TGCGCCAGCAGCTTTAATCCGGTCGTGAACACTGAAGCTTTCTTT
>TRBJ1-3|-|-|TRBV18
CASSPQGFLSGNTIYF
TGTGCCAGCTCACCCCAGGGTTTCCTCTCTGGAAACACCATATATTTT
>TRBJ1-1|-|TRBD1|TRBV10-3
CAISGTGSTEAFF
TGTGCCATCAGTGGGACAGGGTCGACTGAAGCTTTCTTT
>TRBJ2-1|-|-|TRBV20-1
CSVERAPGQFF
TGCAGTGTAGAGCGCGCACCCGGGCAGTTCTTC
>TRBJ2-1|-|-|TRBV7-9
CASSLGSVWGNEQFF
TGTGCCAGCAGCTTAGGTTCGGTGTGGGGCAATGAGCAGTTCTTC
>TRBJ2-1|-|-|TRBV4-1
CASSQDVEQFF
TGCGCCAGCAGCCAAGATGTTGAGCAGTTCTTC
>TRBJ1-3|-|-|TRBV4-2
CASSQTDRSSGNTIYF
TGTGCCAGCAGCCAAACCGATAGGAGCTCTGGAAACACCATATATTTT
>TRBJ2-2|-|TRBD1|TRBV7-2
CASIAGGGGELFF
TGTGCCAGCATCGCAGGGGGCGGCGGGGAGCTGTTTTTT
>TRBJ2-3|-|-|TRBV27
CASSWGQHSTDTQYF
TGTGCCAGCAGTTGGGGACAACATAGCACAGATACGCAGTATTTT